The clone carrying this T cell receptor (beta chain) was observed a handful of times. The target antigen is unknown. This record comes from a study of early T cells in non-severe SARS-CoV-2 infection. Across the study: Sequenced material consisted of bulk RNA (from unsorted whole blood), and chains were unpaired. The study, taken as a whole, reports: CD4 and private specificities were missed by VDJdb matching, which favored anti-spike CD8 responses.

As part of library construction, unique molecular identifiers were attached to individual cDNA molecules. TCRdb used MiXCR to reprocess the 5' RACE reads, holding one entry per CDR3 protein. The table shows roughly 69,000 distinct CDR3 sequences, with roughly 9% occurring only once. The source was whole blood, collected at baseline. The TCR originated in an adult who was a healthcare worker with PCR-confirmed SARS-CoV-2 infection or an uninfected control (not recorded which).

The CDR3 here is CASSYTGTGANVLTF. The CDR3 nucleotides are TGTGCCAGCAGTTATACAGGTACTGGGGCCAACGTCCTGACTTTC. The rearrangement uses TRBV6-5 and TRBJ2-6, with D possibly being TRBD1 (5 bases). The V end was cut by 3 bases, the J end by 2 bases, with 8 bases between. The CDR3 is 15 residues long. Germline V CDR1 and CDR2: MNHEY, SVGAGI.